Shown below are 6 T cell receptor beta chains from a single sample sequenced in a study of blood T cell repertoires in COVID-19 (dated by TCRdb to 2020 to 2021). The library was obtained by the immunoSEQ multiplex PCR assay. TCRdb stores this immuneACCESS table with in-frame sequences only. Part of the clones is absent; in the studies checked, under half of the shortfall reflects unresolved V genes, and no reason is known for the rest. The sample table records 280,000 or so clones; approximately 86% of these occur just once. 2% to 2.5% of the sample goes to the ten largest clones. Sequencing was done on a sample of peripheral blood. Receptor source: a woman between 25 and 40 years old who had recovered from COVID-19.

The J gene is TRBJ1-2, the V gene TRBV24-1; D perhaps matches TRBD1 (6 bases). Germline V CDR1 and CDR2: KGHDR, SFDVKD. This CDR3 has 13 amino acids. The V and J ends lost 4 bases and 4 bases respectively, with 9 bases between them. This CDR3 reads CATSESGAYGYTF. Written as DNA, the CDR3 is TGTGCCACCAGTGAGTCAGGGGCCTATGGCTACACCTTC.

The chain is built from TRBV29-1 and TRBJ2-1; TRBD1 matches at 12 bases. Unmatched junction bases numbered 6, after V lost 6 bases and J lost 6 bases. The CDR3 is 14 amino acids. In germline, CDR1 is SQVTM, CDR2 ANQGSEA. Written as DNA, the CDR3 is TGCAGCGTCTGGGACAGGGGGCTAGGCAATGAGCAGTTCTTC. Encoded protein: CSVWDRGLGNEQFF.

The chain combines TRBV9 with TRBJ2-3; 14 positions agree with TRBD2. The germline V gene has CDR1 SGDLS and CDR2 YYNGEE. V was pared by 4 bases and J by 4 bases, with 11 bases of the junction left unmatched. The CDR3 spans 18 residues. The CDR3 bases are TGTGCCAGCAGCCGTCCCCTGCCGGGACTAGCGGGAGCAGATACGCAGTATTTT. This codes for CASSRPLPGLAGADTQYF.

This clone was seen once. The CDR3 loop reads CASSIPSSGHTDTQYF. The CDR3 region has the DNA TGTGCCAGTAGTATTCCCTCTAGCGGACACACAGATACGCAGTATTTT. The chain employs TRBV19 and TRBJ2-3; 7 nucleotides line up with TRBD2. The CDR3 has 16 amino acids. Germline V lookup: CDR1 LNHDA, CDR2 SQIVND (reference sequence). V lost 3 bases to trimming and J lost 2 bases; unmatched junction nucleotides: 8.

The chain recombines TRBV5-1 with TRBJ2-2, with D tentatively TRBD2 (6 bases). The CDR3 loop spans 16 amino acids. CDR1 is SGHRS and CDR2 is YFSETQ in the germline V gene. The ends were cut back, 1 base at V and 2 bases at J, with 12 bases in the middle. CDR3 residues: CASSLLGTPNTGELFF. CDR3 DNA: TGCGCCAGCAGCTTGTTAGGGACTCCCAACACCGGGGAGCTGTTTTTT.

The chain recombines TRBV7-2 with TRBJ2-7; TRBD1 aligns across 11 bases. CDR3 length: 15 residues. V lost 5 bases to trimming and J lost 2 bases; unmatched junction nucleotides: 5. Germline V gives CDR1 SGHTA, CDR2 FQGNSA. CDR3 in DNA: TGTGCCAGCAGCGGAGGGACAGGGGGGCCCTACGAGCAGTACTTC. As protein: CASSGGTGGPYEQYF. Filled out from reference TRBV7-2 and TRBJ2-7, the complete variable domain reads GAGVSQSPSNKVTEKGKDVELRCDPISGHTALYWYRQSLGQGLEFLIYFQGNSAPDKSGLPSDRFSAERTGGSVSTLTIQRTQQEDSAVYLCASSGGTGGPYEQYFGPGTRLTVT.